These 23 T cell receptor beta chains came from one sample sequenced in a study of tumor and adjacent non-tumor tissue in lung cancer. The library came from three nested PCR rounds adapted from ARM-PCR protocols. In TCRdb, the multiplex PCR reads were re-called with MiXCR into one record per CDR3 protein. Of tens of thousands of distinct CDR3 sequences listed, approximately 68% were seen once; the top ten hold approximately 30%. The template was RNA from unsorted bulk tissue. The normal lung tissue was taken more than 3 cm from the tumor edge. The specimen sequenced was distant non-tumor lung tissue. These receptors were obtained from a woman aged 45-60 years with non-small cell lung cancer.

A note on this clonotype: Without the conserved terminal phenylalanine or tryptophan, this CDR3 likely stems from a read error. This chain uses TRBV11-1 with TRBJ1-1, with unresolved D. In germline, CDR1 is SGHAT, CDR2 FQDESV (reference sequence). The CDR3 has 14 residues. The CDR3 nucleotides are TGTGCCAGCAGTATGAAGGAGTTGAATACTGAAGCTTTCTTG. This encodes CASSMKELNTEAFL.

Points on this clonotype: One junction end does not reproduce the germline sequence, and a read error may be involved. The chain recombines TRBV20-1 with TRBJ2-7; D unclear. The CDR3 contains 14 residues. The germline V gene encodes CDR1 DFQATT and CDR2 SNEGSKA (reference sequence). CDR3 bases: TGCAATGTTAGCCGAGAAGGCACGGGCTACGGGCAGTACTTC. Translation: CNVSREGTGYGQYF.

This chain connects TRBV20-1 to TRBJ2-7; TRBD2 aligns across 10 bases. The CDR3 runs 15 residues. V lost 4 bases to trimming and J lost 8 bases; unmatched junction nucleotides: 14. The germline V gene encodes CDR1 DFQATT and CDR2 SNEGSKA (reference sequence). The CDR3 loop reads CSATSEGTSDYKQYF. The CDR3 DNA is TGCAGTGCTACCTCCGAGGGGACTAGCGATTACAAGCAGTACTTC.

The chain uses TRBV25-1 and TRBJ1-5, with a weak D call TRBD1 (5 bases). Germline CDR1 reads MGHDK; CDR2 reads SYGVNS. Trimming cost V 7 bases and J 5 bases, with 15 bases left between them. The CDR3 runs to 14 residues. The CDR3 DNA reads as TGTGCCAGCAATGGGATTTGGGGGGATCAGCCCCAGCATTTT. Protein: CASNGIWGDQPQHF.

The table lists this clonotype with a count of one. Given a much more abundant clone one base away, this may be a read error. As DNA, the CDR3 is TGCAGTGCTAGAGAGGCAACTAGCGGGCCTTCCTACGAGCAGTACTTC. Translating it yields CSAREATSGPSYEQYF. The chain has TRBV20-1 and TRBJ2-7; 9 nucleotides agree with TRBD2. CDR1 DFQATT and CDR2 SNEGSKA come from the germline V gene (reference sequence). The ends lost 0 bases at V and 1 base at J; junction bases unmatched: 7. The CDR3 consists of 16 residues.

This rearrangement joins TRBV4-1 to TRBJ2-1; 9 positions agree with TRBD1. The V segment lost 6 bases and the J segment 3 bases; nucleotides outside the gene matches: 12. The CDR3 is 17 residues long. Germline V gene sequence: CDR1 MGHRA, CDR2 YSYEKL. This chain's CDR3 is CASSHSGQGIDYNEQFF. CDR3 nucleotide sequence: TGCGCCAGCAGTCATTCCGGACAGGGGATAGACTACAATGAGCAGTTCTTC.

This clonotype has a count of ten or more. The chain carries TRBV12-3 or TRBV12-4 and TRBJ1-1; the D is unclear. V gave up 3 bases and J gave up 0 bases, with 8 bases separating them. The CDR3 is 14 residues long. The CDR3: CASSFSQVNTEAFF. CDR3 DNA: TGTGCCAGCAGTTTTTCCCAGGTGAACACTGAAGCTTTCTTT.

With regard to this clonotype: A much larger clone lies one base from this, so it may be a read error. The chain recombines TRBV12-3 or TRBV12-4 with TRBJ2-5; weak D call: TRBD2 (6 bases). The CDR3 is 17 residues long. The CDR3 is CARSFGLARSGKETQYF. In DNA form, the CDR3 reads TGTGCCAGGAGTTTCGGCCTAGCGCGGAGCGGTAAAGAGACCCAGTACTTC.

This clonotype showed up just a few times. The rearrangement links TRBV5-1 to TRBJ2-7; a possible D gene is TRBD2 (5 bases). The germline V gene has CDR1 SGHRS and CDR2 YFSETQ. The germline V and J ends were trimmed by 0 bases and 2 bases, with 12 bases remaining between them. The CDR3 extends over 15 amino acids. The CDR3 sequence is CASSLDTSGTYEQYF. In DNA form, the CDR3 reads TGCGCCAGCAGCTTGGATACTTCGGGGACCTACGAGCAGTACTTC.

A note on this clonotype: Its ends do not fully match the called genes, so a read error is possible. CDR3 sequence: CASSEVWVGGNNEEFF. The CDR3 DNA is TGTGCCAGCAGTGAAGTTTGGGTCGGGGGGAATAATGAGGAGTTCTTC. The chain combines TRBV6-1 with TRBJ2-1, with TRBD2 matching 7 bases. The length of the CDR3 is 16 residues. In germline, CDR1 is MNHNS, CDR2 SASEGT.

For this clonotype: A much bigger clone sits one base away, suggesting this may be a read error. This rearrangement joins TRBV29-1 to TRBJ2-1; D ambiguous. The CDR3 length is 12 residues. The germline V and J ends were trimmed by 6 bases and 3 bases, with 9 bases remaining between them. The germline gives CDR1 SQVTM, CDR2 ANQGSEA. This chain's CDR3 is CSVNPDYNEQFF. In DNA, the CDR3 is TGCAGCGTCAACCCGGACTACAATGAGCAGTTCTTC.

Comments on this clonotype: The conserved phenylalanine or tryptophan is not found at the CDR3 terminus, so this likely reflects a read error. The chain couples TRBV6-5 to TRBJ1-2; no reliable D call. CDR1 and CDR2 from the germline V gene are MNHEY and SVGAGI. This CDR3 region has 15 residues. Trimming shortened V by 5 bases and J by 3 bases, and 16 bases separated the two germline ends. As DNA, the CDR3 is TGTGCCAGCAGTGAATACTTAGCGGCATACTATGGCTACACCCTC. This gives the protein CASSEYLAAYYGYTL.

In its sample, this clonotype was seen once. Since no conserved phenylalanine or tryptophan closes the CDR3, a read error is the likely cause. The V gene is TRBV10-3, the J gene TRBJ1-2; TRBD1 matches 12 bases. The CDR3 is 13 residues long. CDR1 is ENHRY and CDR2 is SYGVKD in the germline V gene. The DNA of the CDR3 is TGTACCATCAGAGGGACAGGGGGCGGTGGCTACACCTCC. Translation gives CTIRGTGGGGYTS.

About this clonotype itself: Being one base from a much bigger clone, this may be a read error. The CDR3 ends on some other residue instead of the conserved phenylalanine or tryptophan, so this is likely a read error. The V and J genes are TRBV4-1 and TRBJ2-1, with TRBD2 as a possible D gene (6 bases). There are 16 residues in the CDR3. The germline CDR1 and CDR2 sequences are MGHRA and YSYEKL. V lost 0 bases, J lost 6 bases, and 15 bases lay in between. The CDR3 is CASSQDPRLGGNEQFL. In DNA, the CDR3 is TGCGCCAGCAGCCAAGATCCCCGACTAGGCGGCAATGAGCAGTTCCTC.

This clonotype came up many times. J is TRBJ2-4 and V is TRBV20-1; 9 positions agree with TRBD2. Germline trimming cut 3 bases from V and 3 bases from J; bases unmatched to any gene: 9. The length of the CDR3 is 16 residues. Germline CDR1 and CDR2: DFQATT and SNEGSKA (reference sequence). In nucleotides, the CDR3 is TGCAGTGCTAGTTCTAGCGGGATTAAAGACAAAAACATTCAGTACTTC. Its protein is CSASSSGIKDKNIQYF.

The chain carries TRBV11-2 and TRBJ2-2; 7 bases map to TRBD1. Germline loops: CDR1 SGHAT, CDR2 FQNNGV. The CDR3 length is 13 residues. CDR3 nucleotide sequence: TGTGTCAACAGCGTACAGGGGATCGGGGAGCTGTTTTTT. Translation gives CVNSVQGIGELFF.

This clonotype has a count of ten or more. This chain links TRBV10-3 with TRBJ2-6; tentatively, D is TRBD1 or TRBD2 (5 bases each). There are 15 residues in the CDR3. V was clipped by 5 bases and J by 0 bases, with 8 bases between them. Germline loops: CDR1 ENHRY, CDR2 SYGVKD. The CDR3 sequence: CAISPGTSGANVLTF. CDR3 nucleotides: TGTGCCATCAGTCCCGGGACCTCTGGGGCCAACGTCCTGACTTTC.

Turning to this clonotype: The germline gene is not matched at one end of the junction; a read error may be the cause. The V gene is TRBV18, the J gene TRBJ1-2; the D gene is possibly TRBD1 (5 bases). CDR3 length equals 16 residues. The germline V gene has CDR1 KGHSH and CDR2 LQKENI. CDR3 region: CASSQNRRDWNYSYTF. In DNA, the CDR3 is TGTGCCAGCTCACAAAACCGCCGGGACTGGAACTATAGCTACACCTTC.

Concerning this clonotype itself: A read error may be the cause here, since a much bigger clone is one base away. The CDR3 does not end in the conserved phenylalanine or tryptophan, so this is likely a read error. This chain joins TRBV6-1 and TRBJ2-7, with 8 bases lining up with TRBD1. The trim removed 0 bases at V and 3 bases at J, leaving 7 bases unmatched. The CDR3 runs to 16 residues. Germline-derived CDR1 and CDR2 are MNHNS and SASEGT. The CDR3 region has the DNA TGTGCCAGCAGTGAAGCGGGAGGACAGGGACGCTACGAGCAGTACTTG. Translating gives CASSEAGGQGRYEQYL.

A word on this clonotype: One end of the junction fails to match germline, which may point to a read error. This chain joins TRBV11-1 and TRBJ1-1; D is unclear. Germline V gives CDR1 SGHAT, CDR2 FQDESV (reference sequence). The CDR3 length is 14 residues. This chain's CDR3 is CASSLKEMNTEVLF. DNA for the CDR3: TGTGCCAGCAGCTTGAAGGAGATGAACACTGAAGTTCTCTTT.

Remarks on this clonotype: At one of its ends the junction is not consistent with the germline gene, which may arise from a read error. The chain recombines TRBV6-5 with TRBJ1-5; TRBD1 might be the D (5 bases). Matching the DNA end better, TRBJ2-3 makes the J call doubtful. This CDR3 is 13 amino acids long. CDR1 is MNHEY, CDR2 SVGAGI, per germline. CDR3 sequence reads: CANSRQQNQPQYF. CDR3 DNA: TGTGCCAACAGTAGACAGCAGAATCAGCCCCAGTATTTT.

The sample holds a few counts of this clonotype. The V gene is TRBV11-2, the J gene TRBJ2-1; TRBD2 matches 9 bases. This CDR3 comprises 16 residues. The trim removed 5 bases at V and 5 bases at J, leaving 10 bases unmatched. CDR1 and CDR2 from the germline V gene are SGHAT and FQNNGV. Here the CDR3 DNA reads TGTGCCAGCAGCCTGTTGATATTAGCGGGGGACAATGAGCAGTTCTTC. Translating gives CASSLLILAGDNEQFF.

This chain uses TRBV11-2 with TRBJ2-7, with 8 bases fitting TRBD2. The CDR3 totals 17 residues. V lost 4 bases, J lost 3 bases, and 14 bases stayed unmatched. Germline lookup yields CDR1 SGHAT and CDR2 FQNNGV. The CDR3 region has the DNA TGTGCCAGCAGCTCCCGCGGACTAGCAAATGGATTCTACGAGCAGTACTTC. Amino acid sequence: CASSSRGLANGFYEQYF. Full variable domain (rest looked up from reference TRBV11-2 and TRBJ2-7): EAGVAQSPRYKIIEKRQSVAFWCNPISGHATLYWYQQILGQGPKLLIQFQNNGVVDDSQLPKDRFSAERLKGVDSTLKIQPAKLEDSAVYLCASSSRGLANGFYEQYFGPGTRLTVT.